Listed below are T cell receptor beta chains from one sample, sequenced in a study of identical twins. Via MiXCR, TCRdb re-called the 5' RACE reads, giving one row per CDR3 protein. The sample carries some 500,000 distinct CDR3 sequences, less than 25% recorded once. The sample was also reused in another study, on T cells expressing NK-cell markers.

Sequencing was done on a sample of CD4+ T cells sorted from blood. The receptors were gathered from a woman aged 18-35 years in good health. Both conserved end residues are part of each CDR3. Fields, in order: D gene, V gene, J gene, CDR3 length, clone size, CDR3 DNA, CDR3 protein. A D gene is named only where the DNA matches it firmly. Rows may omit the clone size; those that give it use once, few, many or a size class.

d_call: -
v_call: TRBV7-2
j_call: TRBJ2-1
cdr3_length: 17
clone_size: -
cdr3_nt: TGTGCCAGCAGCTCACTAGGCGGGACTCCCGGGTACAATGAGCAGTTCTTC
cdr3_aa: CASSSLGGTPGYNEQFF

d_call: -
v_call: TRBV7-2
j_call: TRBJ2-6
cdr3_length: 17
clone_size: -
cdr3_nt: TGTGCCAGCAGCTATAATTCAGGGAGCTCTGGGGCCAACGTCCTGACTTTC
cdr3_aa: CASSYNSGSSGANVLTF

d_call: -
v_call: TRBV11-3
j_call: TRBJ2-7
cdr3_length: 14
clone_size: -
cdr3_nt: TGTGCCAGCAGCTTAGTCGGACATCCCTACGAGCAGTACTTC
cdr3_aa: CASSLVGHPYEQYF

d_call: TRBD2
v_call: TRBV20-1
j_call: TRBJ2-1
cdr3_length: 14
clone_size: -
cdr3_nt: TGCAGTGCTTCCACTAGCGGGGGGGCAAGTGAGCAGTTCTTC
cdr3_aa: CSASTSGGASEQFF

d_call: TRBD2
v_call: TRBV20-1
j_call: TRBJ2-3
cdr3_length: 14
clone_size: few
cdr3_nt: TGCAGTGCTAGTAGCGGGGGGGCCGCAGATACGCAGTATTTT
cdr3_aa: CSASSGGAADTQYF

d_call: -
v_call: TRBV20-1
j_call: TRBJ2-2
cdr3_length: 15
clone_size: -
cdr3_nt: TGCAGTGCTAGAGATCCCTTCTCTGACACCGGGGAGCTGTTTTTT
cdr3_aa: CSARDPFSDTGELFF

d_call: -
v_call: TRBV29-1
j_call: TRBJ2-3
cdr3_length: 14
clone_size: -
cdr3_nt: TGCAGCGTCCCCGACAGGTACCATCATGTTACGCAGTATTTT
cdr3_aa: CSVPDRYHHVTQYF

d_call: -
v_call: TRBV7-8
j_call: TRBJ2-5
cdr3_length: 20
clone_size: few
cdr3_nt: TGTGCCAGCAGCTTAGCGTCCTGGAAATTAACAGGGATCTGGGGGGAGACCCAGTACTTC
cdr3_aa: CASSLASWKLTGIWGETQYF

d_call: TRBD1
v_call: TRBV7-2
j_call: TRBJ1-6
cdr3_length: 14
clone_size: few
cdr3_nt: TGTGCCAGCAGTCCGGGACAGGGAGGTTCACCCCTCCACTTT
cdr3_aa: CASSPGQGGSPLHF

d_call: -
v_call: TRBV6-1
j_call: TRBJ1-4
cdr3_length: 15
clone_size: once
cdr3_nt: TGTGCCAGCAGGGCTCGGGTAGTAGCTAATGAAAAACTGTTTTTT
cdr3_aa: CASRARVVANEKLFF

d_call: -
v_call: TRBV5-1
j_call: TRBJ1-5
cdr3_length: 13
clone_size: -
cdr3_nt: TGCGCCAGCAGGGGGGAGAGCAATCAGCCCCAGCATTTT
cdr3_aa: CASRGESNQPQHF

d_call: -
v_call: TRBV5-1
j_call: TRBJ2-5
cdr3_length: 14
clone_size: -
cdr3_nt: TGCGCCAGCAGGAGCCCGGGCCTAAAGGAGACCCAGTACTTC
cdr3_aa: CASRSPGLKETQYF

d_call: TRBD1
v_call: TRBV29-1
j_call: TRBJ2-2
cdr3_length: 15
clone_size: few
cdr3_nt: TGCAGCGTTGATGGAGACAGGGGGGGCACCGGGGAGCTGTTTTTT
cdr3_aa: CSVDGDRGGTGELFF

d_call: -
v_call: TRBV2
j_call: TRBJ1-1
cdr3_length: 14
clone_size: -
cdr3_nt: TGTGCCAGCAGTGAACGGCAGCAGAACACTGAAGCTTTCTTT
cdr3_aa: CASSERQQNTEAFF

d_call: TRBD2
v_call: TRBV27
j_call: TRBJ2-1
cdr3_length: 13
clone_size: many
cdr3_nt: TGTGCCAGCAGGGTCCACGGGGGGAATGAGCAGTTCTTC
cdr3_aa: CASRVHGGNEQFF

d_call: TRBD2
v_call: TRBV6-2/TRBV6-3
j_call: TRBJ2-1
cdr3_length: 15
clone_size: -
cdr3_nt: TGTGCCAGCACCCCGACTAGCGCTAACTACAATGAGCAGTTCTTC
cdr3_aa: CASTPTSANYNEQFF

d_call: TRBD1
v_call: TRBV2
j_call: TRBJ1-3
cdr3_length: 12
clone_size: -
cdr3_nt: TGTGCCAGCGGGAGACAGGGGGACACCATATATTTT
cdr3_aa: CASGRQGDTIYF

d_call: TRBD1
v_call: TRBV7-2
j_call: TRBJ1-6
cdr3_length: 15
clone_size: few
cdr3_nt: TGTGCCAGCAGCTTCGGACAGGGGAGGAATTCACCCCTCCACTTT
cdr3_aa: CASSFGQGRNSPLHF

d_call: -
v_call: TRBV6-1
j_call: TRBJ1-5
cdr3_length: 14
clone_size: -
cdr3_nt: TGTGCCAGCAGTGAAGGGGGGATAGATCAGCCCCAGCATTTT
cdr3_aa: CASSEGGIDQPQHF

d_call: -
v_call: TRBV5-1
j_call: TRBJ2-1
cdr3_length: 14
clone_size: few
cdr3_nt: TGCGCCAGCAGCTTGGGGGGCCGTACGCATGAGCAGTTCTTC
cdr3_aa: CASSLGGRTHEQFF

d_call: -
v_call: TRBV4-3
j_call: TRBJ2-1
cdr3_length: 14
clone_size: few
cdr3_nt: TGCGCCAGCAGCCAAGATCGACCCTACAATGAGCAGTTCTTC
cdr3_aa: CASSQDRPYNEQFF

d_call: -
v_call: TRBV18
j_call: TRBJ2-5
cdr3_length: 16
clone_size: few
cdr3_nt: TGTGCCAGCTCACTAGTGCCGGGACACGGGAGAGAGACCCAGTACTTC
cdr3_aa: CASSLVPGHGRETQYF

d_call: -
v_call: TRBV20-1
j_call: TRBJ2-1
cdr3_length: 10
clone_size: many
cdr3_nt: TGCAGTGCTCCTAGGGGTGAGCAGTTCTTC
cdr3_aa: CSAPRGEQFF

d_call: TRBD1
v_call: TRBV20-1
j_call: TRBJ1-4
cdr3_length: 15
clone_size: -
cdr3_nt: TGCAGTGCTAGAGACCTACAGGGGGAGAATGAAAAACTGTTTTTT
cdr3_aa: CSARDLQGENEKLFF

d_call: TRBD1
v_call: TRBV5-1
j_call: TRBJ2-5
cdr3_length: 16
clone_size: few
cdr3_nt: TGCGCCAGCAGCTTGGGACAGGGAAACGGATTGGAGACCCAGTACTTC
cdr3_aa: CASSLGQGNGLETQYF

d_call: -
v_call: TRBV20-1
j_call: TRBJ1-3
cdr3_length: 12
clone_size: few
cdr3_nt: TGCAGTGCTCGGTCGATAGGAAACACCATATATTTT
cdr3_aa: CSARSIGNTIYF

d_call: -
v_call: TRBV20-1
j_call: TRBJ1-1
cdr3_length: 12
clone_size: many
cdr3_nt: TGCAGTGGGGGACGCATGAACACTGAAGCTTTCTTT
cdr3_aa: CSGGRMNTEAFF

d_call: -
v_call: TRBV9
j_call: TRBJ2-2
cdr3_length: 10
clone_size: few
cdr3_nt: TGTGCCAGCGGAATCGGGGAGCTGTTTTTT
cdr3_aa: CASGIGELFF

d_call: TRBD1
v_call: TRBV20-1
j_call: TRBJ2-5
cdr3_length: 14
clone_size: many
cdr3_nt: TGCAGTGCTCCGCCAGGGACAGACCAAGAGACCCAGTACTTC
cdr3_aa: CSAPPGTDQETQYF

d_call: -
v_call: TRBV4-2
j_call: TRBJ2-3
cdr3_length: 14
clone_size: -
cdr3_nt: TGTGCCAGCAGCCAAGAGCCGACGTCGGATACGCAGTATTTT
cdr3_aa: CASSQEPTSDTQYF

d_call: -
v_call: TRBV12-3/TRBV12-4
j_call: TRBJ2-2
cdr3_length: 14
clone_size: many
cdr3_nt: TGTGCCAGCAGTTTCACCTCTAACACCGGGGAGCTGTTTTTT
cdr3_aa: CASSFTSNTGELFF

d_call: -
v_call: TRBV5-6
j_call: TRBJ1-1
cdr3_length: 16
clone_size: few
cdr3_nt: TGTGCCAGCAGCCTAGGGGTTCGCGCTACGAACACTGAAGCTTTCTTT
cdr3_aa: CASSLGVRATNTEAFF

d_call: TRBD1
v_call: TRBV7-2
j_call: TRBJ1-5
cdr3_length: 16
clone_size: -
cdr3_nt: TGTGCCAGCAGCTTGTCGGGACAGGGTAGCAATCAGCCCCAGCATTTT
cdr3_aa: CASSLSGQGSNQPQHF

d_call: -
v_call: TRBV6-1
j_call: TRBJ1-1
cdr3_length: 15
clone_size: many
cdr3_nt: TGTGCCAGCAGGAACGGAGCCTCCTGGAACACTGAAGCTTTCTTT
cdr3_aa: CASRNGASWNTEAFF

d_call: -
v_call: TRBV4-3
j_call: TRBJ2-3
cdr3_length: 15
clone_size: few
cdr3_nt: TGCGCCAGCAGCCAAGAGCCTAGCACTTTGGATACGCAGTATTTT
cdr3_aa: CASSQEPSTLDTQYF

d_call: TRBD2
v_call: TRBV20-1
j_call: TRBJ2-1
cdr3_length: 12
clone_size: few
cdr3_nt: TGCAGTGCTAGCGCCCGGGGGGATGAGCAGTTCTTC
cdr3_aa: CSASARGDEQFF

d_call: TRBD2
v_call: TRBV20-1
j_call: TRBJ2-1
cdr3_length: 13
clone_size: few
cdr3_nt: TGCAGTGCTAGGACTAGCGGGAGTGGGGAGCAGTTCTTC
cdr3_aa: CSARTSGSGEQFF

d_call: TRBD1
v_call: TRBV7-2
j_call: TRBJ2-2
cdr3_length: 15
clone_size: few
cdr3_nt: TGTGCCAGCAGCTTAACAGGGGGCGTTATCGGGGAGCTGTTTTTT
cdr3_aa: CASSLTGGVIGELFF

d_call: -
v_call: TRBV20-1
j_call: TRBJ2-7
cdr3_length: 15
clone_size: few
cdr3_nt: TGCAGTGCACAAGTCCCACCCGGGACCACCTACGAGCAGTACTTC
cdr3_aa: CSAQVPPGTTYEQYF

d_call: -
v_call: TRBV18
j_call: TRBJ2-7
cdr3_length: 14
clone_size: few
cdr3_nt: TGTGCCAGCTCACCGGGACTCTCAACCTACGAGCAGTACTTC
cdr3_aa: CASSPGLSTYEQYF

d_call: -
v_call: TRBV5-6
j_call: TRBJ2-5
cdr3_length: 15
clone_size: few
cdr3_nt: TGTGCCAGCAGCCTGACTGGGGGGAAAGAAGAGACCCAGTACTTC
cdr3_aa: CASSLTGGKEETQYF

d_call: -
v_call: TRBV6-1
j_call: TRBJ2-7
cdr3_length: 14
clone_size: -
cdr3_nt: TGTGCCAGCACCTCTCTAGGGGGCTCCTACGAGCAGTACTTC
cdr3_aa: CASTSLGGSYEQYF

d_call: TRBD2
v_call: TRBV20-1
j_call: TRBJ2-1
cdr3_length: 18
clone_size: few
cdr3_nt: TGCAGTGCTCCGGGACTAGCGGGAGCAAGGGGGTCCTACAATGAGCAGTTCTTC
cdr3_aa: CSAPGLAGARGSYNEQFF

d_call: -
v_call: TRBV11-2
j_call: TRBJ2-1
cdr3_length: 13
clone_size: -
cdr3_nt: TGTGCCAGCAGCTTAAGCAGGCTGGATGAGCAGTTCTTC
cdr3_aa: CASSLSRLDEQFF

d_call: -
v_call: TRBV20-1
j_call: TRBJ2-1
cdr3_length: 17
clone_size: -
cdr3_nt: TGCAGTGCTAGAGGGCGATATGGGGGGCGGTTGATCCATGAGCAGTTCTTC
cdr3_aa: CSARGRYGGRLIHEQFF

d_call: TRBD1
v_call: TRBV15
j_call: TRBJ2-6
cdr3_length: 17
clone_size: -
cdr3_nt: TGTGCCACCAGCAGAGGACAGGGTCACTCTGGGGCCAACGTCCTGACTTTC
cdr3_aa: CATSRGQGHSGANVLTF

d_call: -
v_call: TRBV5-5
j_call: TRBJ1-1
cdr3_length: 12
clone_size: many
cdr3_nt: TGTGCCAGCAGCCGAGCTAATATTGAAGCTTTCTTT
cdr3_aa: CASSRANIEAFF

d_call: -
v_call: TRBV5-5
j_call: TRBJ2-7
cdr3_length: 15
clone_size: -
cdr3_nt: TGTGCCAGCAGTTTTTTCCCGGACTGGGGCTACGAGCAGTACTTC
cdr3_aa: CASSFFPDWGYEQYF